The rows below give T cell receptor beta chains drawn from one sample of a study of blood T cells in healthy people across ages. A single record per CDR3 protein comes from TCRdb applying MiXCR to the 5' RACE reads. This sample yields about 930,000 distinct CDR3 sequences, of which 25% to 30% are seen a single time; about 9.4% belongs to the top ten. These records were also assigned to another study, of T cells of mothers and their children.

The sequenced material came from blood. Receptors were obtained from a woman aged 40 to 55 in good health. Each CDR3 is given with its conserved first and last residue. The D gene is left open where the match is weak. The listing skips clone size in some rows; elsewhere it reads once, few, many or a size class.

>TRBJ1-2|-|many|TRBV7-2|12
TGTGCCAGCAGCCAAAGGGGCTATGGCTACACCTTC
CASSQRGYGYTF
>TRBJ1-1|-|-|TRBV27|16
TGTGCCAGCAGTTTAACCCTCACACGGATGAACGCTGAAGCTTTCTTT
CASSLTLTRMNAEAFF
>TRBJ1-1|-|-|TRBV12-3/TRBV12-4|14
TGTGCCAGCAGTTTTCGGGGTGCGAGAACTGAAGCTTTCTTT
CASSFRGARTEAFF
>TRBJ1-2|TRBD1|-|TRBV7-9|13
TGTGCCAGCACACCGCCAGGGGGCTATGGCTACACCTTC
CASTPPGGYGYTF
>TRBJ1-4|-|-|TRBV2|14
TGTGCCAGCAGGAGGACAGACGGCAATGAAAAACTGTTTTTT
CASRRTDGNEKLFF
>TRBJ2-5|-|once|TRBV12-3/TRBV12-4|13
TGTGCCAGCGGGGCTAGCTGGAACAATGAGCAGTACTTC
CASGASWNNEQYF
>TRBJ1-1|-|-|TRBV20-1|14
TGCAGTGCTAGAGGGACCCAGGTTATCACTGAAGCTTTCTTT
CSARGTQVITEAFF
>TRBJ1-1|-|-|TRBV6-1|13
TGTGCCAGCAACGGACCCATTAACACTGAAGCTTTCTTT
CASNGPINTEAFF
>TRBJ1-1|-|-|TRBV2|14
TGTGCCAGCATCCCGGACACCCCCGGCACTGAAGCTTTCTTT
CASIPDTPGTEAFF
>TRBJ1-2|TRBD1|few|TRBV19|13
TGTGCCAGTATGGACAGGGGACCCTATGGCTACACCTTC
CASMDRGPYGYTF
>TRBJ2-5|-|few|TRBV6-6|16
TGTGCCAGCAGGTTTATGGCGGGGGCCGTCCAAGAGACCCAGTACTTC
CASRFMAGAVQETQYF
>TRBJ1-6|-|few|TRBV12-3/TRBV12-4|14
TGTGCCAGCAGTTTCCAGCCTATTGGTTCACCCCTCCACTTT
CASSFQPIGSPLHF
>TRBJ2-3|TRBD1|many|TRBV24-1|13
TGTGCCACCAGTTTGACAGGGGGGGATACGCAGTATTTT
CATSLTGGDTQYF
>TRBJ1-4|-|few|TRBV10-2|20
TGCGCCAGCAGTGACCGTCCGATTGCTTTAGGATATCCAACTAATGAAAAACTGTTTTTT
CASSDRPIALGYPTNEKLFF
>TRBJ1-4|TRBD1|few|TRBV18|16
TGTGCCAGCTCACGGACAGGGATTGGTACTAATGAAAAACTGTTTTTT
CASSRTGIGTNEKLFF
>TRBJ2-5|TRBD2|few|TRBV5-1|16
TGCGCCAGCAGCTTGGCCATCGGGGCGGGGGAAGAGACCCAGTACTTC
CASSLAIGAGEETQYF
>TRBJ2-3|-|-|TRBV24-1|16
TGTGCCACCAGTGACCCGGAACAGGGAGCGGGAGATACGCAGTATTTT
CATSDPEQGAGDTQYF
>TRBJ2-3|-|-|TRBV12-3/TRBV12-4|11
TGTGCCGGAAGCAGGGCAGATACGGAGTATTTT
CAGSRADTEYF
>TRBJ1-6|-|-|TRBV11-2|14
TGTGCCAGCAGCTTATCGGGGGCGCGTTCACCCCTCCACTTT
CASSLSGARSPLHF
>TRBJ2-5|-|once|TRBV27|11
TGTGCCAGCGGTCCCCAAGGGACCCAGTACTTC
CASGPQGTQYF
>TRBJ2-3|-|few|TRBV27|15
TGTGCCAACAGTTTACTATACACTAGCACAGATACGCAGTATTTT
CANSLLYTSTDTQYF
>TRBJ1-1|-|-|TRBV7-2|14
TGTGCCAGCAGCCTTATCCCTGGGGACACTGAAGCTTTCTTT
CASSLIPGDTEAFF
>TRBJ1-2|TRBD1|many|TRBV20-1|15
TGCAGTGCGGCCGGGACAGCCAAGACGAACTATGGCTACACCTTC
CSAAGTAKTNYGYTF
>TRBJ2-6|-|-|TRBV6-5|15
TGTGCCAGCAGTTATACAGGGTCTGGGGTCAACGTCCTGACTTTC
CASSYTGSGVNVLTF
>TRBJ1-1|-|few|TRBV7-2|13
TGTGCCAGCAGGGGGGCGGCAAACACTGAAGCTTTCTTT
CASRGAANTEAFF
>TRBJ2-1|TRBD2|-|TRBV28|14
TGTGCCAGCAGTTTTGCGGGGGGATCTTGGGAGCAGTTCTTC
CASSFAGGSWEQFF
>TRBJ2-7|TRBD1|few|TRBV28|14
TGTGCCAGCAAAGGGGGCCCCAGCTCCTACGAGCAGTACTTC
CASKGGPSSYEQYF
>TRBJ1-5|-|-|TRBV7-2|13
TGTGCCAGCAGCTTAAATGGGGATACGCCCCAGCATTTT
CASSLNGDTPQHF
>TRBJ1-5|TRBD1|-|TRBV12-3/TRBV12-4|16
TGTGCCAGGATGGGACAGGGTGCGTTGGGCAATCAGCCCCAGCATTTT
CARMGQGALGNQPQHF
>TRBJ2-1|TRBD2|few|TRBV7-9|14
TGTGCCAGCAGCTATAGCGGGGGTTCGAATGAGCAGTTCTTC
CASSYSGGSNEQFF
>TRBJ2-6|-|few|TRBV28|13
TGTGCCAGCCTTAAACCTGGGGCCAACGTCCCGACTTTC
CASLKPGANVPTF
>TRBJ2-5|-|once|TRBV20-1|13
TGCAGTAAAACCTCTAGGGCTGGGGAGACCCAGTACTTC
CSKTSRAGETQYF
>TRBJ2-1|-|few|TRBV6-5|15
TGTGCCAGCAGCGATTGGGTGGGGAGCTACAATGAGCAGTTCTTC
CASSDWVGSYNEQFF
>TRBJ1-1|-|-|TRBV15|16
TGTGCCACCAGCAGGGCTCTTAAGAAAGTCGACACTGAAGCTTTCTTT
CATSRALKKVDTEAFF
>TRBJ1-1|-|once|TRBV7-2|16
TGTGCCAGCGGCCCCGATTGGGGGACATCGAACACTGAAGCTTTCTTT
CASGPDWGTSNTEAFF
>TRBJ2-7|-|many|TRBV28|14
TGTGCCAGCAGTTTAGAGTACGGCTCCTACGAGCAGTACTTC
CASSLEYGSYEQYF
>TRBJ2-6|-|-|TRBV6-5|18
TGTGCCAGCAGTTACGGGCAGAAAGGGGGCTCTGGGGCCAACGTCCTGACTTTC
CASSYGQKGGSGANVLTF